The T cell receptor beta chain described here comes from a study of blood T cell repertoires in COVID-19. In the study overall: The United States, Italy and Spain provided the acute and convalescent COVID-19 samples. PBMCs, B-cell-depleted T cells, or T cells provided the cDNA or gDNA that made up the material.

Under the authors' procedure: Cell counts per sample came from amplifying reference gene primers. Using immunoSEQ multiplex PCR, the repertoire was profiled, and TCRdb retains in-frame clones only, with some absent. V, J and clone size reflect that table, while D and trimming were determined from the DNA. The table shows fewer than 150,000 clones, with around four fifths occurring only once. To note about this clone: Sequence at one end of the junction differs from germline and may be a read error.

The CDR3 is 13 residues long. Per the germline V gene, CDR1 is SSHAT and CDR2 is FNYEAQ (reference sequence). The clonotype originates from a man older than 75 with acute or convalescent COVID-19. Sequenced material: peripheral blood. V gene TRBV7-7 combines with J gene TRBJ2-1; 10 nucleotides agree with TRBD2. The CDR3 sequence is CASSLGGLAEQFF. CDR3 coding DNA: TGTGCTAGCAGCTTAGGGGGACTAGCGGAGCAGTTCTTC. The full variable domain, its missing parts supplied by reference TRBV7-7 and TRBJ2-1, is GAGVSQSPRYKVTKRGQDVTLRCDPISSHATLYWYQQALGQGPEFLTYFNYEAQPDKSGLPSDRFSAERPEGSISTLTIQRTEQRDSAMYRCASSLGGLAEQFFGPGTRLTVL.